These 9 T cell receptor beta chains were all obtained from the same sample, sequenced in a study of beta chain features in type 1 diabetes. The whole isolated RNA underwent reverse transcription, so sequencing captured expressed TCRB transcripts. Here immunoSEQ multiplex PCR was the method, and the copy in TCRdb shows in-frame clones only, minus some. The sample has almost 350,000 clones; around a fifth are singletons. The sequenced material came from naive CD4+ T cells from blood. Receptors were obtained from a woman aged 18-35 years in good health.

This clone has a handful of counts. CDR3 bases: TGTGCCAGCAGCTCAGGGGTATTTGGCGAGCAGTACTTC. Amino acid sequence: CASSSGVFGEQYF. The chain combines TRBV25-1 with TRBJ2-7, with D possibly being TRBD1 (6 bases). Germline V lookup: CDR1 MGHDK, CDR2 SYGVNS. CDR3 length: 13 amino acids. Trimming shortened V by 6 bases and J by 6 bases, and 15 bases separated the two germline ends.

V usage is TRBV12-5 and J usage is TRBJ2-1, with 9 bases matching TRBD2. The CDR3 consists of 13 residues. CDR1 LGHNT and CDR2 FRNRAP come from the germline V gene. Unmatched junction bases numbered 4, after V lost 6 bases and J lost 7 bases. CDR3: CASGGAGGNEQFF. DNA of the CDR3: TGTGCTAGTGGAGGAGCGGGAGGTAATGAGCAGTTCTTC.

The chain combines TRBV2 with TRBJ1-5, with TRBD1 identical over 7 bases. V lost 5 bases, J lost 10 bases, and 8 bases stayed unmatched. Per the germline V gene, CDR1 is SNHLY and CDR2 is FYNNEI. This CDR3 has 13 amino acids. The DNA for the CDR3 is TGTGCCAGCAGTAACTCGGACAGGTCTCCCCAGCATTTT. It specifies CASSNSDRSPQHF. The full variable domain, its missing parts supplied by reference TRBV2 and TRBJ1-5, is EPEVTQTPSHQVTQMGQEVILRCVPISNHLYFYWYRQILGQKVEFLVSFYNNEISEKSEIFDDQFSVERPDGSNFTLKIRSTKLEDSAMYFCASSNSDRSPQHFGDGTRLSIL.

This clone was detected a few times. The chain's CDR3 is CASSQPFAGRRNEQFF. CDR3 DNA sequence: TGCGCCAGCAGCCAACCCTTTGCGGGGAGAAGAAATGAGCAGTTCTTC. The gene calls are TRBV4-1 and TRBJ2-1; D may be TRBD2 (6 bases). The CDR3 runs 16 residues. V lost 2 bases and J 7 bases, leaving 18 bases between the germline ends. The germline V gene encodes CDR1 MGHRA and CDR2 YSYEKL.

The rearrangement uses TRBV6-5 and TRBJ2-7; D not certain. V was cut by 10 bases and J by 0 bases, with 10 bases left in between. Germline V gene sequence: CDR1 MNHEY, CDR2 SVGAGI. CDR3 length equals 12 residues. The CDR3 reads CAKLRSSYEQYF. DNA for the CDR3: TGTGCCAAACTAAGGAGCTCCTACGAGCAGTACTTC.

This chain uses TRBV6-1 with TRBJ2-1; TRBD1 matches at 7 bases. CDR3 size: 14 residues. Per the germline V gene, CDR1 is MNHNS and CDR2 is SASEGT. V lost 8 bases and J lost 6; bases outside the gene matches: 10. CDR3 region: CASSIRQGGNEQFF. The DNA for the CDR3 is TGTGCCAGCTCCATCAGACAGGGCGGCAATGAGCAGTTCTTC.

This CDR3 is CASSEGTQGSSGNQPQHF. CDR3 sequence (DNA): TGTGCCAGCTCAGAGGGAACACAGGGTTCATCGGGCAATCAGCCCCAGCATTTT. The V gene is TRBV18, the J gene TRBJ1-5; D is possibly TRBD1 (6 bases). V lost 5 bases and J 2 bases, leaving 22 bases between the germline ends. This CDR3 comprises 18 residues. Germline loops: CDR1 KGHSH, CDR2 LQKENI.

This clone appeared a few times. The V gene is TRBV6-6, the J gene TRBJ2-7, with D unresolved. This CDR3 contains 11 residues. V was clipped by 5 bases and J by 6 bases, with 8 bases between them. Per germline, CDR1 MNHNY and CDR2 SVGAGI (reference sequence). In nucleotides, the CDR3 is TGTGCCAGCAGTCAGGAATTCGAGCAGTACTTC. Translating gives CASSQEFEQYF.

This clone turned up a few times. V usage is TRBV5-1 and J usage is TRBJ1-5; TRBD1 matches 9 bases. This CDR3 is 16 amino acids long. J gave up 9 bases and V 4 bases, and 14 bases lay outside the gene matches. Germline lookup yields CDR1 SGHRS and CDR2 YFSETQ. CDR3 residues: CASSPGTGNVLRPQHF. CDR3 nucleotide sequence: TGCGCCAGCAGCCCCGGGACAGGGAACGTTCTACGGCCCCAGCATTTT.